This T cell receptor beta chain was observed in a study of chemoradiotherapy in HPV16-positive cancers. Study observations and caveats: During treatment, candidate HPV-specific clones and E7-related motifs expanded in tumor. HPV-responsive T-cell expansion during chemoradiotherapy was linked to improved recurrence-free survival in HPV16-positive patients.

The germline V gene encodes CDR1 SQVTM and CDR2 ANQGSEA. This CDR3 contains 13 residues. V gave up 6 bases and J gave up 5 bases; unmatched junction bases: 9. Concerning this clone: Its antigen is currently unknown.

The protocol was immunoSEQ multiplex PCR, while the TCRdb copy is restricted to in-frame clones and leaves out a portion. This sample carries approximately 12,000 clones, 90% of them seen once, and the ten largest clones take 2.5% to 3%. This sample was taken from a patient who underwent chemoradiotherapy. The TCR comes from a human donor with HPV-associated anogenital cancer. The J gene is TRBJ2-5, the V gene TRBV29-1; 7 nucleotides line up with TRBD2. In nucleotides, the CDR3 is TGCAGCGTCCCAATTGGGGGAGGGGAGACCCAGTACTTC. Translating gives CSVPIGGGETQYF.